This T cell receptor (beta chain) was sequenced for a study of OX40 agonist ivuxolimab in advanced cancers. Background on the study: Ivuxolimab, an antibody that agonizes OX40 (CD134), was administered to the patients. There were three patients with partial responses, one having hepatocellular carcinoma and two cutaneous melanoma.

This clone came up a few times. Profiled with immunoSEQ multiplex PCR; TCRdb holds only in-frame clones, not every one. Among more than 20,000 clones listed, approximately 79% were seen once. Blood specimens came from baseline, cycle 4 day 1, and cycle 7 day 1. The CDR3 consists of 15 residues. This sample comprised CD4+ or CD8+ T cells sorted from blood, obtained in a trial of the OX40 agonist ivuxolimab. This clonotype originated in an adult with an advanced solid tumor such as melanoma, head and neck, liver or kidney cancer. The V gene is TRBV12-2, the J gene TRBJ2-4. TRBV12-2 is a pseudogene. DNA for the CDR3: TGTGCAAGTCGCTTGGATTCCCAAGCCAAAAACATTCAGTACTTC. Residues: CASRLDSQAKNIQYF.